This T cell receptor beta chain originates from a study of T cell responses to AZD1222 COVID-19 vaccine. Details on this clone: Its antigen is unidentified.

Trimming removed 5 bases at V and 7 bases at J, with 17 bases between. Germline V gene sequence: CDR1 GTSNPN, CDR2 SVGIG (reference sequence). The CDR3 runs 13 residues. Points from the study as a whole: With dominance at 160-218 and 743-854, vaccine-associated CD4 TCRs spanned spike. Targeting of unmutated variant regions was reportedly seen in nearly half of spike-specific TCRs. The study identified only five or six AZD1222 recipients as seropositive at baseline.

TCRdb's table, derived via immunoSEQ multiplex PCR, lists solely in-frame clones and lacks some. The table includes roughly 130,000 clones, roughly 93% detected once. This sequence originates from an adult in good health. The J gene is TRBJ1-1, the V gene TRBV30; D unresolved. The sequenced sample was peripheral blood, obtained on day 0 of AZD1222 vaccination. The CDR3 loop is CAWERTRGNEAFF. The CDR3 coding sequence is TGTGCCTGGGAGAGGACCCGCGGGAATGAAGCTTTCTTT.